What follows describes a single T cell receptor beta chain. What this receptor recognizes is not known. Base qualities were left out, and no much larger clone turns up one base away. Library construction relied on 5' RACE. These reads were obtained on a NextSeq 500. The TCR library protocol attached unique molecular identifiers to individual cDNA molecules to correct for sequencing error and PCR bias. Sequencing covered both TCR alpha and beta chains, and within each sample the abundances of alpha and beta sequences were tightly co-correlated. On the authors' methods: V gene, J gene and CDR3 annotation of TCR sequences was performed with Decombinator V4. Expanded TCRs were defined as changing significantly between any two time points under a Poisson model with p below 0.0001. TCR abundances were normalised to the total number of TCRs sequenced per sample and expressed as counts per million. MAIT TCRs were defined by TRAV1-2 paired with TRAJ12, TRAJ20 or TRAJ33, and iNKT TCRs by TRAV10 paired with TRAJ18. VDJdb, accessed 1 November 2021, was searched for CMV, EBV and SARS-CoV-2 annotated TCRs, with TCRs annotated for multiple antigens excluded. TCRdb handled the public reads itself, with Q25 trimming in fastp and clone calling in MiXCR, and kept productive beta chains. Rows are unified per CDR3 protein, each entry keeping the most common DNA and genes. The V and J calls reflect TCRdb's pipeline rather than the authors' work. This sample comprises about 77,000 distinct CDR3 sequences, more than 10% of them detected only once. Jointly, the top ten make up 15% to 17% of the sample.

Set within a cohort of healthcare workers in London, UK, this nested case-control study involved weekly PCR testing of nasopharyngeal swabs along with blood sampling. Healthcare workers were recruited during the week of the UK lockdown, between 23 and 31 March 2020, and followed weekly for up to roughly 15 weeks. The data belong to a study of early T cells in non-severe SARS-CoV-2 infection (dated by TCRdb to about 2021). Study-level background: Bulk RNA from unsorted whole blood was used for TCR sequencing, so alpha and beta chains could not be paired. General conclusions and limits of the study: VDJdb matching was skewed toward anti-spike CD8 responses and likely underestimated virus-specific expansions, missing private and CD4 specificities.

From cysteine to phenylalanine, the CDR3 is 15 amino acids long. Of all the DNA, just the CDR3 is kept, 45 bases in frame from base 1. Based on the germline V gene, the CDR1 and CDR2 sequences are SGDLS and YYNGEE. V lost 3 bases and J lost 3 bases, and the count of bases not matched to a germline gene is 7. The V and J segments used are TRBV9 and TRBJ1-1, and TRBD1 aligns with 8 junction nucleotides. This receptor was identified in an adult who was a healthcare worker with PCR-confirmed SARS-CoV-2 infection or an uninfected control (not recorded which). The donor label of this sample is uncertain. The sample here was whole blood, taken at baseline. The CDR3: CASSAPQQGDTEAFF. The DNA reads TGTGCCAGCAGCGCCCCTCAACAGGGGGACACTGAAGCTTTCTTT.